Included here is one TCR beta chain sequence, with context. This sample is part of a study of OX40 agonist ivuxolimab in advanced cancers. Produced via immunoSEQ multiplex PCR; TCRdb's table is partial and in-frame only. The sample has fewer than 100,000 clones; about 89% are singletons. The specimen was CD4+ or CD8+ T cells sorted from blood, collected in a trial of the OX40 agonist ivuxolimab. The sequence came from an adult with an advanced solid tumor such as melanoma, head and neck, liver or kidney cancer.

Here the CDR3 DNA reads TGTGCCAGTAGTATACAGCAGGGCTCCTACGAGCAGTACTTC. This sequence encodes CASSIQQGSYEQYF. The V gene is TRBV19, the J gene TRBJ2-7, with TRBD1 as a possible D gene (5 bases). V dropped 2 bases and J dropped 0 bases, with 8 bases sitting between them. Germline assignment: CDR1 LNHDA and CDR2 SQIVND (reference sequence). The CDR3 length is 14 residues.